Here is one TCR beta chain with its context. This clonotype was counted ten times or more. Its antigen is currently not known. Nothing much larger sits one base from this clone, and base qualities are not available. The data originate from a study of response to subunit inactivated influenza vaccine (dated by TCRdb to the late 2010s). Background on the whole study: Deep quantitative profiling of the T cell receptor repertoire was used in the study to follow responses to a trivalent subunit inactivated influenza vaccine.

V loses 4 bases, J loses 3 bases, and the germline ends lie 12 bases apart. The CDR3 contains 14 residues, cysteine and phenylalanine counted. Here the CDR3 DNA is all that survives: 42 bases in frame from base 1. Via the germline V gene (reference sequence), CDR1 is LGHDT and CDR2 YNNKEL. The time point label, read with the paper, signifies: approximately 40 days after influenza vaccine administration. Beyond this particular receptor, the publication reports: The authors suggested that each seasonal influenza vaccination may recruit only a limited number of new T cells.

The method was RT-PCR. The sequencing machine was an Illumina HiSeq 2500. Using fastp at Q25 and MiXCR, TCRdb reprocessed the public reads and kept productive beta chains. Rows merge per CDR3 protein into single entries with the most common DNA and genes. The sample data list 150,000 to 200,000 distinct CDR3 sequences, and under 13% of these were observed just once. Together, the top ten hold under 15% of the sample. This receptor was taken from a man aged 50 or older who received an inactivated influenza vaccine. Donor details come from another sample of the same person, matched by shared clones. The material was non-naive T cells sorted from PBMCs, obtained roughly 46 days after vaccination. This specimen's cell subset or site label, interpreted: memory T cell fraction. This chain is built from TRBV3-1 and TRBJ1-1; the D gene remains uncertain. The encoded CDR3 is CASSLRSGDTEAFF. The sequenced DNA is TGTGCCAGCAGCCTTAGAAGCGGTGACACTGAAGCTTTCTTT. When the CDR3 is completed using the reference TRBV3-1 and TRBJ1-1 genes on either side, the full variable domain is DTAVSQTPKYLVTQMGNDKSIKCEQNLGHDTMYWYKQDSKKFLKIMFSYNNKELIINETVPNRFSPKSPDKAHLNLHINSLELGDSAVYFCASSLRSGDTEAFFGQGTRLTVV.